The clone carrying this TCR beta chain was seen a handful of times. The antigen remains undetermined. Germline CDR1 reads LGHDT; CDR2 reads YNNKEL (reference sequence). The CDR3 spans 17 residues. V trimming: 4 bases; J trimming: 3 bases; junction bases outside the gene matches: 6. This specimen belongs to a study of T-cell memory formation after mild COVID-19. Study results and limitations: Several responding clones turned up in pre-infection memory, indicating that cross-reactive memory may have taken part. CD4+ clones that contracted lay mainly in CM and EM; CD8+ ones lay in EMRA.

TCR alpha and TCR beta cDNA libraries with sample barcodes and UMIs came from 5'RACE using constant-segment primers. TCRdb itself ran the 5' RACE reads through MiXCR, one entry per CDR3 protein. The data contain around 530,000 distinct CDR3 sequences, about a fifth of them singletons. The source of this sequence is an adult woman who had mild COVID-19 (a few samples of this study predate the infection). Cell type and time point are not known. The sequencing sample was made of PBMCs or a T cell subset sorted from them (not recorded which). The chain is built from TRBV3-1 and TRBJ2-3; 14 bases are a match to TRBD2. The DNA for the CDR3 is TGTGCCAGCAGCCCCGGACTAGCGGGGGGCCCAACAGATACGCAGTATTTT. This codes for CASSPGLAGGPTDTQYF.